Following are 18 T cell receptor beta chains from one sample sequenced in a study of cytomegalovirus exposure and HLA in healthy donors. The PCR employed 60 Vbeta primers together with 13 Jbeta primers. Here immunoSEQ multiplex PCR was the method, and the copy in TCRdb shows in-frame clones only, minus some. The sample contains approximately 150,000 clones, roughly 70% of which appear only once. Input material: PBMCs. All receptors derive from a male donor in good health and CMV-seronegative.

The J gene is TRBJ2-5, the V gene TRBV19, with D perhaps matching TRBD2 (6 bases). The CDR3 runs to 15 residues. Germline CDR1 and CDR2: LNHDA and SQIVND (reference sequence). Trimming shortened V by 3 bases and J by 9 bases, and 20 bases separated the two germline ends. This CDR3 is CASSISGTGPGAQYF. The CDR3, as DNA: TGTGCCAGTAGTATTTCGGGGACGGGTCCGGGGGCCCAGTACTTC.

V gene TRBV7-3 combines with J gene TRBJ2-7, with TRBD2 as a possible D gene (5 bases). Trimming removed 4 bases from V and 3 bases from J, with 16 bases in between. The CDR3 extends over 15 amino acids. Germline V gene sequence: CDR1 SGHTA, CDR2 FQGTGA. The CDR3 nucleotides are TGTGCCAGCAGCTGGGGATCAGGAGGAGGCTACGAGCAGTACTTC. This translates into CASSWGSGGGYEQYF. Based on the CDR3 plus reference TRBV7-3 and TRBJ2-7, the full variable domain is GAGVSQTPSNKVTEKGKYVELRCDPISGHTALYWYRQSLGQGPEFLIYFQGTGAADDSGLPNDRFFAVRPEGSVSTLKIQRTERGDSAVYLCASSWGSGGGYEQYFGPGTRLTVT.

The chain employs TRBV7-2 and TRBJ2-7; the D gene is possibly TRBD2 (6 bases). The germline V gene encodes CDR1 SGHTA and CDR2 FQGNSA. Deletions cut 5 bases from V and 4 bases from J, with 12 bases between. This CDR3 is built from 13 residues. The CDR3 coding sequence is TGTGCCAGCAGCACTAGGGGAGGATACGAGCAGTACTTC. The encoded protein is CASSTRGGYEQYF.

There are a few counts of this clone. The genes are TRBV19 and TRBJ2-1; 15 nucleotides align to TRBD2. The junction had 2 bases not matched to a gene; V was cut back by 6 bases and J by 8 bases. The CDR3 consists of 14 residues. CDR1 is LNHDA and CDR2 is SQIVND in the germline V gene (reference sequence). The CDR3 sequence: CASSRTSGRDEQFF. The CDR3 nucleotides are TGTGCCAGTAGCCGGACTAGCGGGAGGGATGAGCAGTTCTTC.

The chain employs TRBV5-1 and TRBJ2-2; D is perhaps TRBD1 (5 bases). Germline V gene data show CDR1 as SGHRS and CDR2 as YFSETQ. The germline V and J ends were trimmed by 4 bases and 5 bases, with 15 bases remaining between them. CDR3 length: 15 amino acids. CDR3 coding DNA: TGCGCCAGCAGCGTGCAGGGCCCTCGGACCGGGGAGCTGTTTTTT. This encodes CASSVQGPRTGELFF.

This chain uses TRBV7-8 with TRBJ1-2, with D uncertain. This CDR3 region has 12 residues. V gave up 6 bases and J gave up 7 bases, with 12 bases separating them. Germline lookup yields CDR1 SGHVS and CDR2 FQNEAQ. The CDR3 region is CASSSISGGYTF. The CDR3 bases are TGTGCCAGCAGTTCAATAAGCGGTGGCTACACCTTC.

CDR3 sequence (DNA): TGTGCCAGCAGCCCTAGGGGCAGACGCTATGGCTACACCTTC. As protein: CASSPRGRRYGYTF. The rearrangement joins TRBV28 to TRBJ1-2; possible D gene TRBD1, 5 bases. The germline V gene has CDR1 MDHEN and CDR2 SYDVKM. V lost 6 bases and J 4 bases, leaving 15 bases between the germline ends. The CDR3 has 14 residues.

The V gene is TRBV11-2, the J gene TRBJ1-5; TRBD1 matches 10 bases. Germline-derived CDR1 and CDR2 are SGHAT and FQNNGV. V was pared by 5 bases and J by 9 bases, with 4 bases of the junction left unmatched. The CDR3 totals 13 residues. The CDR3 protein is CASSAGQGRPQHF. The CDR3 region has the DNA TGTGCCAGCAGCGCGGGACAGGGGAGGCCCCAGCATTTT.

J is TRBJ2-4 and V is TRBV5-1; 7 nucleotides line up with TRBD2. Germline assignment: CDR1 SGHRS and CDR2 YFSETQ. The CDR3 loop spans 13 amino acids. With 2 bases clipped from V and 8 bases from J, the junction kept 4 bases outside the gene matches. CDR3 nucleotide sequence: TGCGCCAGCAGCTTTTCTCGGGGGGACATTCAGTACTTC. It encodes CASSFSRGDIQYF.

A single count supports this clone. The chain couples TRBV29-1 to TRBJ2-4; 7 bases agree with TRBD1. Germline V CDR1 and CDR2: SQVTM, ANQGSEA. Trimming at V came to 4 bases and at J to 7 bases, leaving 13 bases not matched to a gene. The CDR3 has 15 residues. CDR3 amino acids: CSVVKEPGQRNIQYF. The CDR3 coding sequence is TGCAGCGTTGTGAAGGAACCGGGACAGAGGAACATTCAGTACTTC.

CDR3 amino acids: CASSSTGTPPNQPQHF. CDR3 DNA sequence: TGTGCCAGCAGTTCCACCGGGACACCACCAAATCAGCCCCAGCATTTT. The rearrangement joins TRBV28 to TRBJ1-5, with a tentative D call TRBD1 (6 bases). V dropped 4 bases and J dropped 4 bases, with 17 bases sitting between them. Germline assignment: CDR1 MDHEN and CDR2 SYDVKM. The CDR3 sequence is 16 residues long.

The rearrangement links TRBV4-1 to TRBJ2-5; 14 bases are shared with TRBD2. The CDR3 extends over 18 amino acids. V lost 3 bases, J lost 3 bases, and 9 bases stayed unmatched. Germline CDR1 is MGHRA and CDR2 is YSYEKL. In nucleotides, the CDR3 is TGCGCCAGCAGCCAGACACCGGGGACTAGCGGGAGTAAAGAGACCCAGTACTTC. This gives the protein CASSQTPGTSGSKETQYF.

This clone has more than one count but fewer than ten. The rearrangement links TRBV27 to TRBJ2-4; 13 bases match TRBD2. CDR1 is MNHEY and CDR2 is SMNVEV in the germline V gene (reference sequence). This CDR3 has 20 residues. J gave up 0 bases and V 5 bases, and 13 bases lay outside the gene matches. The chain's CDR3 is CASSPLPGLAGLEAKNIQYF. In nucleotides, the CDR3 is TGTGCCAGCAGTCCGTTACCGGGACTAGCGGGATTGGAAGCCAAAAACATTCAGTACTTC.

This clone has only a few counts. An end of the junction differs from the germline gene, which may be a read error. The chain carries TRBV7-9 and TRBJ2-3; D gene unclear. The CDR3 has 9 residues. Germline V lookup: CDR1 SEHNR, CDR2 FQNEAQ (reference sequence). The CDR3 bases are TGTGCCAGCACTTCGAGTGGAGATTTT. The encoded protein is CASTSSGDF.

The CDR3 here is CASSSSLNTGELFF. The CDR3, as DNA: TGCGCCAGCAGCTCCTCACTGAACACCGGGGAGCTGTTTTTT. The rearrangement links TRBV5-1 to TRBJ2-2, with no clear D. Germline values: CDR1 SGHRS, CDR2 YFSETQ. The germline V and J ends were trimmed by 3 bases and 1 base, with 7 bases remaining between them. This CDR3 is 14 amino acids long.

This clone came up once. This chain links TRBV19 with TRBJ1-2, with TRBD1 as a possible D gene (5 bases). Germline V gene lookup returns CDR1 LNHDA and CDR2 SQIVND (reference sequence). The CDR3 covers 14 residues. V shed 8 bases and J shed 1 base, with 14 bases lying between them. The CDR3 sequence: CASRDSFLNYGYTF. In DNA form, the CDR3 reads TGTGCCAGTCGCGACAGCTTTCTTAACTATGGCTACACCTTC.

The chain uses TRBV9 and TRBJ1-4; 8 bases fit TRBD1. The V segment lost 3 bases and the J segment 8 bases; nucleotides outside the gene matches: 12. Per the germline V gene, CDR1 is SGDLS and CDR2 is YYNGEE. This CDR3 region has 16 residues. CDR3 nucleotides: TGTGCCAGCAGCGCTTCTCAGGGGGCGGAAGGGGAAAAACTGTTTTTT. It codes for CASSASQGAEGEKLFF.

This clone showed up just once. The chain employs TRBV4-1 and TRBJ2-5, with 7 positions matching TRBD2. V was clipped by 3 bases and J by 5 bases; unmatched bases: 3. The CDR3 is 13 residues long. Germline assignment: CDR1 MGHRA and CDR2 YSYEKL. CDR3 sequence: CASSHWGGETQYF. The CDR3, as DNA: TGCGCCAGCAGCCACTGGGGGGGGGAGACCCAGTACTTC.